The next 18 T cell receptor beta chains were all read from a single sample in a study of beta chain features in type 1 diabetes. Study-level points and caveats: TCRB CDR3s were moderately but significantly shorter in Type 1 diabetes patients in all four CD4+ subsets.

Their antigen targets remain unknown. Expressed TCRB transcripts were sequenced because the isolated RNA had all been reverse transcribed beforehand. Method: immunoSEQ multiplex PCR; TCRdb's copy keeps in-frame clones and lacks some. The table has 280,000 or so clones, 15% seen once. The sample consisted of naive CD4+ T cells from blood. Receptors originate from a man aged 18 to 30 with type 1 diabetes.

This clone has only a few counts. The V call is TRBV15, the J call TRBJ2-5; possibly TRBD1 for D (6 bases). Germline V gene lookup returns CDR1 LNHNV and CDR2 YYDKDF (reference sequence). This CDR3 has 16 amino acids. Trimming cost V 4 bases and J 2 bases, with 17 bases left between them. The CDR3 loop reads CATSTRTAAPQETQYF. Written as DNA, the CDR3 is TGTGCCACCAGCACGCGGACAGCCGCCCCTCAAGAGACCCAGTACTTC.

CDR3 coding DNA: TGTGCCAGTAGTATGATCCAGGGGAGCTCCTACGAGCAGTACTTC. Its protein is CASSMIQGSSYEQYF. The chain links TRBV19 to TRBJ2-7; D may be TRBD1 (6 bases). Germline CDR1 reads LNHDA; CDR2 reads SQIVND (reference sequence). The length of the CDR3 is 15 residues. V lost 3 bases to trimming and J lost 0 bases, with 12 bases between them.

Only a few counts were recorded for this clone. In DNA, the CDR3 is TGTGCCAGCATCTGGGCCTCATCAAGAAGGAACTATGGCTACACCTTC. This codes for CASIWASSRRNYGYTF. The chain is built from TRBV28 and TRBJ1-2; no clear D. This CDR3 is 16 amino acids long. In germline, CDR1 is MDHEN, CDR2 SYDVKM. The ends were cut back, 7 bases at V and 2 bases at J, with 20 bases in the middle.

This clone occurred a few times. The genes are TRBV5-1 and TRBJ1-1, with D uncertain. Trimming cost V 5 bases and J 5 bases, with 13 bases left between them. In germline, CDR1 is SGHRS, CDR2 YFSETQ. The CDR3 has 13 residues. CDR3 DNA: TGCGCCAGCAGTTACGGGGATAGGACTGAAGCTTTCTTT. This gives the protein CASSYGDRTEAFF.

The chain joins TRBV9 to TRBJ2-3; 11 nucleotides align to TRBD2. Germline values: CDR1 SGDLS, CDR2 YYNGEE. The CDR3 runs 16 residues. Losses at the gene ends were 2 bases for V and 6 bases for J; bases not matched to a gene: 8. CDR3 DNA: TGTGCCAGCAGCGTGGATAGCGGGGGGGCAGGGGATACGCAGTATTTT. It yields the protein CASSVDSGGAGDTQYF.

This clone was counted a few times. V usage is TRBV7-9 and J usage is TRBJ1-2; D is undetermined. The CDR3 covers 15 residues. Germline-derived CDR1 and CDR2 are SEHNR and FQNEAQ (reference sequence). Between the trimmed V and J ends, which lost 4 bases and 8 bases, there was a span of 20 bases. Here the CDR3 DNA reads TGTGCCAGCAGCTCCGCCGGAGAAGGGAGGAGGGGCTACACCTTC. Encoded protein: CASSSAGEGRRGYTF.

This clone was observed a handful of times. V gene TRBV9 combines with J gene TRBJ2-2; TRBD2 aligns across 13 bases. V trimming: 0 bases; J trimming: 5 bases; junction bases outside the gene matches: 4. From germline, CDR1 is SGDLS and CDR2 YYNGEE. The CDR3 loop spans 17 amino acids. The CDR3 DNA sequence: TGTGCCAGCAGCGTAGGGACTAGCGGGGGTTGGACCGGGGAGCTGTTTTTT. Its translation: CASSVGTSGGWTGELFF. Combining the CDR3 with reference TRBV9 and TRBJ2-2 gives the whole variable domain DSGVTQTPKHLITATGQRVTLRCSPRSGDLSVYWYQQSLDQGLQFLIQYYNGEERAKGNILERFSAQQFPDLHSELNLSSLELGDSALYFCASSVGTSGGWTGELFFGEGSRLTVL.

This clone was seen only a few times. This chain uses TRBV27 with TRBJ2-5, with 10 bases fitting TRBD2. V lost 4 bases, J lost 9 bases, and 5 bases stayed unmatched. CDR3 length: 13 residues. In germline, CDR1 is MNHEY, CDR2 SMNVEV (reference sequence). The CDR3 DNA reads as TGTGCCAGCAGTTCCACACTAGCGGGGCCCCAGTACTTC. Translating it yields CASSSTLAGPQYF.

The chain carries TRBV7-9 and TRBJ1-1; TRBD1 might be the D (5 bases). The CDR3 totals 15 residues. The germline V and J ends were trimmed by 2 bases and 5 bases, with 15 bases remaining between them. CDR1 and CDR2 (germline): SEHNR, FQNEAQ (reference sequence). In nucleotides, the CDR3 is TGTGCCAGCAGCTTATCAGGCAGGGAGGGGACTGAAGCTTTCTTT. Translated: CASSLSGREGTEAFF. Combining the CDR3 with reference TRBV7-9 and TRBJ1-1 gives the whole variable domain DTGVSQNPRHKITKRGQNVTFRCDPISEHNRLYWYRQTLGQGPEFLTYFQNEAQLEKSRLLSDRFSAERPKGSFSTLEIQRTEQGDSAMYLCASSLSGREGTEAFFGQGTRLTVV.

This clone was seen a handful of times. This chain links TRBV7-2 with TRBJ1-5; TRBD1 might be the D (5 bases). V lost 2 bases and J lost 6, with 14 bases in between. The CDR3 spans 15 residues. Germline V gene sequence: CDR1 SGHTA, CDR2 FQGNSA. CDR3 DNA: TGTGCCAGCAGCTTAAGTTGGCAGGGAGGTCAGCCCCAGCATTTT. It is translated as CASSLSWQGGQPQHF.

This clone was counted only a few times. This rearrangement joins TRBV28 to TRBJ2-7; 10 positions match TRBD2. V trimming: 9 bases; J trimming: 2 bases; junction bases outside the gene matches: 7. Germline CDR1 is MDHEN and CDR2 is SYDVKM. This CDR3 is built from 14 residues. As DNA, the CDR3 is TGTGCCAGTTGTAGCGGGAGGCCGACCTACGAGCAGTACTTC. It is translated as CASCSGRPTYEQYF. Based on the CDR3 plus reference TRBV28 and TRBJ2-7, the full variable domain is DVKVTQSSRYLVKRTGEKVFLECVQDMDHENMFWYRQDPGLGLRLIYFSYDVKMKEKGDIPEGYSVSREKKERFSLILESASTNQTSMYLCASCSGRPTYEQYFGPGTRLTVT.

This chain uses TRBV6-1 with TRBJ1-2, with 7 bases that match TRBD1. The CDR3 consists of 12 residues. The V segment lost 6 bases and the J segment 6 bases; nucleotides outside the gene matches: 4. Germline V gene sequence: CDR1 MNHNS, CDR2 SASEGT. CDR3 coding DNA: TGTGCCAGCAGGGTTACAGGGGATGGCTACACCTTC. The encoded protein is CASRVTGDGYTF.

The chain joins TRBV10-3 to TRBJ1-3; D gene ambiguous. The CDR3 loop spans 13 amino acids. Trimming removed 2 bases from V and 7 bases from J, with 9 bases in between. Germline loops: CDR1 ENHRY, CDR2 SYGVKD. This CDR3 is CAISERPRNTIYF. The CDR3 nucleotides are TGTGCCATCAGTGAGCGGCCTAGGAACACCATATATTTT.

This clone occurred a few times. V usage is TRBV18 and J usage is TRBJ2-7; weak D call: TRBD1 (6 bases). Germline V gene lookup returns CDR1 KGHSH and CDR2 LQKENI. Trimming removed 3 bases at V and 6 bases at J, with 12 bases between. This CDR3 region has 13 residues. CDR3 bases: TGTGCCAGCTCACCGGACAGCTCGGCCGAGCAGTACTTC. It yields the protein CASSPDSSAEQYF.

The chain has TRBV28 and TRBJ1-5, with 8 bases aligning to TRBD1. This CDR3 region has 16 residues. The germline gives CDR1 MDHEN, CDR2 SYDVKM. Trimming removed 5 bases from V and 5 bases from J; junction bases left unmatched: 11. The CDR3 DNA reads TGTGCCAGCAGTACTACCGACAGGGGAGAGGATCAGCCCCAGCATTTT. Translated, it gives CASSTTDRGEDQPQHF. The full variable domain, with the rest looked up from reference TRBV28 and TRBJ1-5, is DVKVTQSSRYLVKRTGEKVFLECVQDMDHENMFWYRQDPGLGLRLIYFSYDVKMKEKGDIPEGYSVSREKKERFSLILESASTNQTSMYLCASSTTDRGEDQPQHFGDGTRLSIL.

This clone turned up a few times. The J gene is TRBJ2-7, the V gene TRBV18; 8 nucleotides match TRBD1. The CDR3 runs 14 residues. From germline, CDR1 is KGHSH and CDR2 LQKENI. With 8 bases clipped from V and 1 base from J, the junction kept 7 bases outside the gene matches. The CDR3 DNA is TGTGCCAGCACTATACGACAGGGGTCCTACGAGCAGTACTTC. This sequence encodes CASTIRQGSYEQYF.

This clone came up a few times. This sequence joins TRBV28 and TRBJ2-7, with a possible D match to TRBD1 (5 bases). In germline, CDR1 is MDHEN, CDR2 SYDVKM. The length of the CDR3 is 14 residues. V was cut by 8 bases and J by 4 bases, with 18 bases left in between. The CDR3 here is CASLQSGHPYEQYF. The CDR3 coding sequence is TGTGCCAGCCTACAGTCAGGGCATCCTTACGAGCAGTACTTC.

This chain connects TRBV29-1 to TRBJ2-7; 10 bases map to TRBD1. With 7 bases clipped from V and 3 bases from J, the junction kept 6 bases outside the gene matches. Germline V lookup: CDR1 SQVTM, CDR2 ANQGSEA. This CDR3 is built from 13 residues. DNA of the CDR3: TGCAGCGCGGGACAGGGGACCGGCTACGAGCAGTACTTC. This gives the protein CSAGQGTGYEQYF.